A single sample is the source of the 29 T cell receptor beta chains below, sequenced in a study of Ad26.COV2.S vaccination and SARS-CoV-2 variants. Regarding treatment: 19 received Ad26.COV2.S at low or high dose, single or two shots; a few received placebo; per-sample allocation not given. At day 63 after the first vaccine or placebo injection, samples were drawn. Produced via immunoSEQ multiplex PCR; TCRdb's table is partial and in-frame only. Counted here are some 640,000 clones, more than 80% occurring once; the ten biggest clones make up about 1.5%. The sequences come from peripheral blood, collected in a trial of Ad26.COV2.S vaccine versus placebo. All receptors come from a person aged 18-60 years who received the Ad26.COV2.S COVID-19 vaccine or a placebo.

This CDR3 reads CASSQDSYQPQHF. Here the CDR3 DNA reads TGTGCCAGCAGCCAAGATTCCTATCAGCCCCAGCATTTT. This sequence joins TRBV4-2 and TRBJ1-5; no clear D gene. CDR3 length: 13 amino acids. The germline V gene has CDR1 LGHNA and CDR2 YNFKEQ. V was cut by 0 bases and J by 5 bases, with 5 bases left in between.

Remarks on this clone: The identical CDR3 is also encoded by other nucleotide sequences in the sample. The J gene is TRBJ2-5, the V gene TRBV7-3; D ambiguous. The CDR3 is 13 residues long. The V gene's germline CDR1 is SGHTA and CDR2 FQGTGA. The V end lost 2 bases, the J end lost 4 bases, and 8 bases lay between the germline ends. CDR3 nucleotide sequence: TGTGCCAGCAGCTTATCGGCAGGAGAGACCCAGTACTTC. This sequence encodes CASSLSAGETQYF.

In this sample, this clone turned up once. The chain joins TRBV3-1 (or the pseudogene TRBV3-2) to TRBJ2-2, with 8 bases matching TRBD2. Trimming removed 4 bases from V and 6 bases from J; junction bases left unmatched: 10. The CDR3 extends over 16 amino acids. The germline V gene has CDR1 LGHDT and CDR2 YNNKEL (reference sequence). DNA of the CDR3: TGTGCCAGCAGCCCCGGGGGGGCGGGAGTTGCCGGGGAGCTGTTTTTT. Its translation: CASSPGGAGVAGELFF.

The gene calls are TRBV6-6 and TRBJ2-1; 7 bases map to TRBD2. This CDR3 spans 14 amino acids. Germline assignment: CDR1 MNHNY and CDR2 SVGAGI (reference sequence). The ends lost 6 bases at V and 2 bases at J; junction bases unmatched: 4. The CDR3 here is CASSWTSPYNEQFF. The CDR3 DNA is TGTGCCAGCAGCTGGACTAGTCCCTACAATGAGCAGTTCTTC.

The rearrangement uses TRBV18 and TRBJ2-6, with 10 bases matching TRBD2. CDR1 and CDR2 (germline): KGHSH, LQKENI. V lost 0 bases and J lost 0; bases outside the gene matches: 5. The CDR3 spans 19 residues. CDR3 sequence (DNA): TGTGCCAGCTCACCACCGGGACTAGCGTTAGACTCTGGGGCCAACGTCCTGACTTTC. Amino acid sequence: CASSPPGLALDSGANVLTF.

The chain couples TRBV2 to TRBJ1-4, with D perhaps matching TRBD1 (6 bases). The length of the CDR3 is 14 residues. Between the trimmed V and J ends, which lost 5 bases and 7 bases, there was a span of 14 bases. CDR1 is SNHLY, CDR2 FYNNEI, per germline. The CDR3 spells CASSSQGQGEKLFF. CDR3 DNA sequence: TGTGCCAGCAGTTCCCAGGGGCAGGGTGAAAAACTGTTTTTT.

The rearrangement uses TRBV19 and TRBJ2-1, with D perhaps TRBD2 (5 bases). The CDR3 contains 17 residues. Germline V gene sequence: CDR1 LNHDA, CDR2 SQIVND (reference sequence). The ends were cut back, 1 base at V and 0 bases at J, with 13 bases in the middle. The CDR3 bases are TGTGCCAGTAGTATAGGCGACTACTACAGCTCCTACAATGAGCAGTTCTTC. Translation gives CASSIGDYYSSYNEQFF.

The chain is built from TRBV6-5 and TRBJ1-3; tentative D call: TRBD1 (5 bases). This CDR3 is 14 amino acids long. Trimming cost V 4 bases and J 1 base, with 8 bases left between them. Germline CDR1 and CDR2: MNHEY and SVGAGI. For the CDR3, the DNA is TGTGCCAGCAGTTCGGGGGTATCTGGAAACACCATATATTTT. Translated: CASSSGVSGNTIYF.

The CDR3: CAITPGTAGDTGELFF. The CDR3 DNA reads as TGTGCCATCACCCCAGGGACAGCCGGCGACACCGGGGAGCTGTTTTTT. V and J are TRBV10-3 and TRBJ2-2; 7 bases map to TRBD1. Trimming cost V 7 bases and J 3 bases; bases outside gene matches: 11. The CDR3 spans 16 residues. Germline CDR1 ENHRY, CDR2 SYGVKD.

The V and J genes are TRBV7-9 and TRBJ2-6, with D uncertain. There are 16 residues in the CDR3. With 5 bases removed from V and 0 bases from J, the gap between germline ends came to 11 bases. Germline CDR1 SEHNR, CDR2 FQNEAQ (reference sequence). CDR3 nucleotides: TGTGCCAGCAGCCCTGCTGAGTTCTCTGGGGCCAACGTCCTGACTTTC. Protein: CASSPAEFSGANVLTF.

The chain employs TRBV7-2 and TRBJ2-5; weak D call: TRBD2 (6 bases). From germline, CDR1 is SGHTA and CDR2 FQGNSA. The CDR3 sequence is 17 residues long. The V end lost 1 base, the J end lost 3 bases, and 18 bases lay between the germline ends. The CDR3: CASSLGNPQGGKETQYF. The DNA of the CDR3 is TGTGCCAGCAGCTTAGGTAATCCGCAGGGAGGAAAAGAGACCCAGTACTTC.

The J gene is TRBJ2-3, the V gene TRBV30, with D perhaps TRBD1 (6 bases). V lost 2 bases and J lost 9, with 21 bases in between. CDR1 GTSNPN and CDR2 SVGIG come from the germline V gene (reference sequence). The CDR3 length is 15 residues. The CDR3 spells CAWSIIPHDRRTQYF. Here the CDR3 DNA reads TGTGCCTGGAGTATTATCCCCCACGACAGGCGGACGCAGTATTTT.

The V gene is TRBV24-1, the J gene TRBJ2-1; perhaps TRBD2 as D (5 bases). The CDR3 loop spans 13 amino acids. The germline V and J ends were trimmed by 6 bases and 8 bases, with 13 bases remaining between them. Germline V gives CDR1 KGHDR, CDR2 SFDVKD. CDR3 bases: TGTGCCACCAGTTTTCACGGGATCGATGAGCAGTTCTTC. Protein: CATSFHGIDEQFF.

The chain carries TRBV7-9 and TRBJ2-2; D is undetermined. CDR3 length equals 15 residues. Germline V lookup: CDR1 SEHNR, CDR2 FQNEAQ (reference sequence). Trimming pared 5 bases from V and 3 bases from J, leaving 13 bases between. The DNA of the CDR3 is TGTGCCAGCAGCCTGCTCGGGTCACACACCGGGGAGCTGTTTTTT. Translating it yields CASSLLGSHTGELFF.

The gene calls are TRBV16 and TRBJ2-1, with TRBD1 identical over 10 bases. Germline CDR1 and CDR2: KGHSY and FQNENV. This CDR3 is 15 amino acids long. Germline trimming cut 4 bases from V and 7 bases from J; bases unmatched to any gene: 7. The CDR3 region is CASSRDRGRMNEQFF. CDR3 in DNA: TGTGCCAGCAGCCGAGACAGGGGGCGTATGAATGAGCAGTTCTTC.

The chain couples TRBV7-6 to TRBJ2-3, with D unresolved. This CDR3 region has 15 residues. The germline V gene has CDR1 SGHVS and CDR2 FNYEAQ. Trimming cost V 5 bases and J 5 bases, with 17 bases left between them. The chain's CDR3 is CASSRWETPRDTQYF. In DNA form, the CDR3 reads TGTGCCAGCAGCCGGTGGGAAACGCCACGAGATACGCAGTATTTT.

CDR3 amino acids: CASSLGGQGITYEQYF. The CDR3 bases are TGTGCCAGCAGCTTAGGGGGACAGGGGATTACCTACGAGCAGTACTTC. The rearrangement uses TRBV7-6 and TRBJ2-7; 10 bases agree with TRBD1. Germline assignment: CDR1 SGHVS and CDR2 FNYEAQ. After removal of 1 base from V and 2 bases from J, the junction contained 5 bases not matched to a gene. CDR3 size: 16 residues. The full variable domain, completed using reference TRBV7-6 and TRBJ2-7, is GAGVSQSPRYKVTKRGQDVALRCDPISGHVSLYWYRQALGQGPEFLTYFNYEAQQDKSGLPNDRFSAERPEGSISTLTIQRTEQRDSAMYRCASSLGGQGITYEQYFGPGTRLTVT.

The chain links TRBV7-2 to TRBJ2-7, with D tentatively TRBD1 (6 bases). The CDR3 is 16 amino acids. Per the germline V gene, CDR1 is SGHTA and CDR2 is FQGNSA. V shed 5 bases and J shed 0 bases, with 17 bases lying between them. The CDR3 DNA sequence: TGTGCCAGCAGCACATCCCCAGGGGCCCCCTCCTACGAGCAGTACTTC. Amino acid sequence: CASSTSPGAPSYEQYF.

The chain joins TRBV27 to TRBJ2-1; 8 bases are shared with TRBD2. V lost 6 bases to trimming and J lost 4 bases; unmatched junction nucleotides: 11. The germline V gene has CDR1 MNHEY and CDR2 SMNVEV (reference sequence). The CDR3 is 16 amino acids. In DNA form, the CDR3 reads TGTGCCAGCAGATTTACTAGCGGCGTCTTATACAATGAGCAGTTCTTC. Protein: CASRFTSGVLYNEQFF.

This chain uses TRBV9 with TRBJ1-1, with TRBD1 as a possible D gene (5 bases). The CDR3 is 15 residues long. Germline V lookup: CDR1 SGDLS, CDR2 YYNGEE. Between the trimmed V and J ends, which lost 2 bases and 6 bases, there was a span of 17 bases. The CDR3 sequence: CASSVLGGGMSEAFF. The CDR3 region has the DNA TGTGCCAGCAGCGTTCTCGGGGGAGGGATGTCTGAAGCTTTCTTT.

The chain combines TRBV12-3 or TRBV12-4 with TRBJ1-5; D is unresolved. This CDR3 has 13 amino acids. Trimming pared 3 bases from V and 0 bases from J, leaving 3 bases between. CDR3 region: CASSFHSNQPQHF. The CDR3 DNA reads TGTGCCAGCAGTTTCCATAGCAATCAGCCCCAGCATTTT.

For the CDR3, the DNA is TGTGCCAGCAGCTTGGTTGCGGCAGATAATGGCTACACCTTC. Translated: CASSLVAADNGYTF. The J gene is TRBJ1-2, the V gene TRBV5-4; D gene ambiguous. CDR3 size: 14 residues. The V gene's germline CDR1 is SGHNT and CDR2 YYREEE (reference sequence). Trimming pared 0 bases from V and 6 bases from J, leaving 12 bases between.

V usage is TRBV24-1 and J usage is TRBJ2-2; TRBD2 aligns across 11 bases. Germline CDR1 and CDR2: KGHDR and SFDVKD. Trimming at V came to 4 bases and at J to 7 bases, leaving 13 bases not matched to a gene. The CDR3 is made up of 18 amino acids. As DNA, the CDR3 is TGTGCCACCAGTGAGGGACTAGCGGCTAACACGGTCGACGGGGAGCTGTTTTTT. Protein sequence: CATSEGLAANTVDGELFF.

The V call is TRBV2, the J call TRBJ1-6, with TRBD1 matching over 11 bases. Germline-derived CDR1 and CDR2 are SNHLY and FYNNEI. With 6 bases clipped from V and 10 bases from J, the junction kept 14 bases outside the gene matches. The CDR3 length is 17 residues. The CDR3 loop reads CASSQRGPGQGDSPLHF. DNA of the CDR3: TGTGCCAGCAGCCAACGAGGACCGGGACAGGGGGACTCACCCCTCCACTTT. Full variable domain (outside the CDR3, taken from reference TRBV2 and TRBJ1-6): EPEVTQTPSHQVTQMGQEVILRCVPISNHLYFYWYRQILGQKVEFLVSFYNNEISEKSEIFDDQFSVERPDGSNFTLKIRSTKLEDSAMYFCASSQRGPGQGDSPLHFGNGTRLTVT.

The chain couples TRBV2 to TRBJ1-2, with TRBD1 matching over 7 bases. The germline V gene has CDR1 SNHLY and CDR2 FYNNEI. This CDR3 contains 14 residues. Germline trimming cut 7 bases from V and 5 bases from J; bases unmatched to any gene: 10. As DNA, the CDR3 is TGTGCCAGCACTAGGGACAGCATCGGGTATGGCTACACCTTC. Its protein product is CASTRDSIGYGYTF.

This clone has just one count. The chain joins TRBV6-5 to TRBJ1-1; weak D call: TRBD1 (6 bases). Between the trimmed V and J ends, which lost 7 bases and 4 bases, there was a span of 16 bases. Germline-derived CDR1 and CDR2 are MNHEY and SVGAGI. This CDR3 is built from 14 residues. The CDR3 nucleotides are TGTGCCAGCATTCCCCAGGGAGGGGGCACTGAAGCTTTCTTT. This translates into CASIPQGGGTEAFF.

The rearrangement links TRBV29-1 to TRBJ2-1; 13 bases match TRBD2. Germline trimming cut 2 bases from V and 2 bases from J; bases unmatched to any gene: 6. Germline values: CDR1 SQVTM, CDR2 ANQGSEA. The CDR3 runs to 17 residues. This CDR3 is CSVEKGTSGGAYNEQFF. CDR3 in DNA: TGCAGCGTTGAAAAGGGAACTAGCGGGGGGGCCTACAATGAGCAGTTCTTC.

The CDR3 region has the DNA TGTGCCAGCAGCCAAGATTTACAGTATAATTCACCCCTCCACTTT. Translated, it gives CASSQDLQYNSPLHF. This chain joins TRBV3-1 (or the pseudogene TRBV3-2) and TRBJ1-6, with D uncertain. Trimming took 0 bases from V and 4 from J, leaving 7 bases between them. CDR3 length: 15 amino acids. Germline CDR1 and CDR2: LGHDT and YNNKEL (reference sequence).

V is TRBV19 and J is TRBJ1-2; no reliable D call. V lost 2 bases and J lost 2, with 6 bases in between. The CDR3 is 13 residues long. The V gene's germline CDR1 is LNHDA and CDR2 SQIVND (reference sequence). CDR3 coding DNA: TGTGCCAGTAGTATAAGAGCGAACTATGGCTACACCTTC. As protein: CASSIRANYGYTF.